This T cell receptor (beta chain) was captured in a study of control samples from healthy donors and cancer patients. Data came from immunoSEQ multiplex PCR; TCRdb stores just in-frame clones and leaves some out. The table lists approximately 99,000 clones, roughly four fifths of them singletons. The length of the CDR3 is 14 residues. Germline CDR1 reads SGHRS; CDR2 reads YFSETQ. V lost 4 bases to trimming and J lost 0 bases, with 10 bases between them. The sequenced material came from blood. The clonotype comes from a young man in good health. The chain uses TRBV5-1 and TRBJ1-1, with a tentative D call TRBD1 (5 bases). The CDR3 spells CASSLDSMNTEAFF. In nucleotides, the CDR3 is TGCGCCAGCAGCCTTGACAGCATGAACACTGAAGCTTTCTTT.